This T cell receptor (beta chain) stems from a study of CD8 T cells in Susac syndrome. Random hexamers were used to reverse transcribe about 0.45 to 1 ug of RNA. TCRdb ran MiXCR on the immunoSEQ multiplex PCR reads and lists one entry per CDR3 protein. The sample comprises about 190,000 distinct CDR3 sequences, over 85% of which are singletons, and around 0.1% rests with the top ten. Per germline, CDR1 MNHEY and CDR2 SVGAGI. The V gene lost 6 bases and the J gene lost 16 bases, with 22 bases spanning the gap. The CDR3 covers 13 residues. The sample taken for sequencing was CD4+ T cells from PBMCs. This chain connects TRBV6-5 to TRBJ2-1; no definite D call. The sequence was collected from a human donor in good health. The DNA of the CDR3 is TGTGCCAGCAGGGGTCTGGGTACACCTTGGCCATTCTTC. Translated, it gives CASRGLGTPWPFF.